This T cell receptor beta chain was sequenced in a study of cytomegalovirus exposure and HLA in healthy donors. The CDR3 contains 13 residues. CDR1 is SGHNT and CDR2 is YENEEA in the germline V gene. V trimming: 5 bases; J trimming: 7 bases; junction bases outside the gene matches: 4. Both 60 Vbeta primers and 13 Jbeta primers went into the PCR. Clones were read by immunoSEQ multiplex PCR, and TCRdb kept only the in-frame ones, dropping some. Of fewer than 150,000 clones in the sample, about 78% are singletons; the top ten hold around 1.2%. This TCR was recovered from a middle-aged man in good health and CMV-seronegative. This chain joins TRBV11-3 and TRBJ1-5; the match to TRBD1 covers 8 bases. Sequenced material: PBMCs. The CDR3 loop reads CASSTHRGQPQHF. For the CDR3, the DNA is TGTGCCAGCAGCACTCACAGGGGGCAGCCCCAGCATTTT.